These 18 T cell receptor beta chains originate from one sample sequenced in a study of T cells in Graves' hyperthyroidism and ophthalmopathy. Researchers took RNA transcripts and amplified the TCR beta CDR3 regions from them. The HTBI primer set was used in a first-round RT-PCR of the TCR CDR3. TCRdb analysed the multiplex PCR reads with MiXCR anew, one entry per CDR3 protein. In the table there are roughly 720,000 distinct CDR3 sequences, roughly 17% of which are singletons. The sequenced sample was blood. These receptors all stem from a man aged 50-60 years with Graves' hyperthyroidism.

This clonotype was seen a few times. CDR3 sequence (DNA): TGTGCTAGTGGTTTGGTACTCCAGCCCAACAACAATGAGCAGTTCTTC. This codes for CASGLVLQPNNNEQFF. The chain is built from TRBV12-5 and TRBJ2-1; D is uncertain. Trimming removed 0 bases at V and 5 bases at J, with 14 bases between. CDR1 and CDR2 (germline): LGHNT, FRNRAP. CDR3 size: 16 residues. Full variable domain (outside the CDR3, taken from reference TRBV12-5 and TRBJ2-1): DARVTQTPRHKVTEMGQEVTMRCQPILGHNTVFWYRQTMMQGLELLAYFRNRAPLDDSGMPKDRFSAEMPDATLATLKIQPSEPRDSAVYFCASGLVLQPNNNEQFFGPGTRLTVL.

In its sample, this clonotype was seen many times. This sequence joins TRBV28 and TRBJ2-3, with 8 bases matching TRBD2. This CDR3 is 16 amino acids long. Trimming at V came to 4 bases and at J to 0 bases, leaving 6 bases not matched to a gene. CDR1 MDHEN and CDR2 SYDVKM come from the germline V gene. The CDR3 sequence is CASSWGTSISTDTQYF. The CDR3 DNA sequence: TGTGCCAGCAGTTGGGGGACTAGTATTAGCACAGATACGCAGTATTTT.

The CDR3 loop is CASSLRRLAGIYNEQFF. DNA for the CDR3: TGTGCCAGCAGTCTGAGACGACTAGCGGGAATCTACAATGAGCAGTTCTTC. The genes are TRBV27 and TRBJ2-1; TRBD2 matches 11 bases. There are 17 residues in the CDR3. Germline-derived CDR1 and CDR2 are MNHEY and SMNVEV (reference sequence). V lost 5 bases and J lost 3; bases outside the gene matches: 9.

In its sample, this clonotype was seen many times. The genes are TRBV7-2 and TRBJ1-2; D is undetermined. Germline lookup yields CDR1 SGHTA and CDR2 FQGNSA. The CDR3 runs to 16 residues. V was trimmed by 1 base and J by 4 bases, leaving 16 bases between them. DNA for the CDR3: TGTGCCAGCAGCTTAGGACCTCAATCCCCTACCTATGGCTACACCTTC. Translating it yields CASSLGPQSPTYGYTF.

This clonotype was picked up many times. The J gene is TRBJ2-1, the V gene TRBV27, with D unclear. With 6 bases removed from V and 0 bases from J, the gap between germline ends came to 12 bases. In germline, CDR1 is MNHEY, CDR2 SMNVEV (reference sequence). The CDR3 loop spans 15 amino acids. CDR3 sequence (DNA): TGTGCCAGCAGCCCCGTTTTAGACTCCTACAATGAGCAGTTCTTC. Residues: CASSPVLDSYNEQFF.

This clonotype turned up a few times. J is TRBJ2-3 and V is TRBV27; D unclear. The CDR3 totals 13 residues. CDR1 is MNHEY, CDR2 SMNVEV, per germline (reference sequence). Trimming removed 5 bases from V and 0 bases from J, with 6 bases in between. The CDR3 loop reads CASSAWSTDTQYF. Written as DNA, the CDR3 is TGTGCCAGCAGTGCATGGAGCACAGATACGCAGTATTTT.

This clonotype was seen repeatedly, ten times or more. This chain links TRBV27 with TRBJ2-1; unclear D gene. V gave up 7 bases and J gave up 0 bases, with 13 bases separating them. This CDR3 has 15 residues. Germline CDR1 is MNHEY and CDR2 is SMNVEV (reference sequence). DNA for the CDR3: TGTGCCAGCACCCTCAGTAGCTACTCCTACAATGAGCAGTTCTTC. Residues: CASTLSSYSYNEQFF.

This clonotype occurred a few times. The chain joins TRBV5-1 to TRBJ1-6; 9 nucleotides line up with TRBD1. CDR3 length: 14 amino acids. V shed 3 bases and J 6 bases; nucleotides not matched to a gene: 1. Per the germline V gene, CDR1 is SGHRS and CDR2 is YFSETQ. The CDR3 region is CASSWDRVNSPLHF. CDR3 coding DNA: TGCGCCAGCAGCTGGGACAGGGTTAATTCACCCCTCCACTTT.

The chain couples TRBV6-2 or TRBV6-3 to TRBJ2-3, with D maybe TRBD1 (6 bases). Germline assignment: CDR1 MNHEY and CDR2 SVGEGT. Deletions cut 5 bases from V and 1 base from J, with 13 bases between. The CDR3 spans 15 residues. The chain's CDR3 is CASSPGTSRTDTQYF. The CDR3 DNA sequence: TGTGCCAGCAGTCCCGGGACATCCCGCACAGATACGCAGTATTTT.

This clonotype was counted ten times or more. For the CDR3, the DNA is TGTGCCAGCAGTGGACAGGGTTCAGATACGCAGTATTTT. It specifies CASSGQGSDTQYF. The chain uses TRBV2 and TRBJ2-3; 7 positions agree with TRBD1. After removal of 4 bases from V and 4 bases from J, the junction contained 2 bases not matched to a gene. Germline assignment: CDR1 SNHLY and CDR2 FYNNEI. This CDR3 is built from 13 residues.

This clonotype was counted ten times or more. V usage is TRBV2 and J usage is TRBJ1-5, with D hard to call. Trimming shortened V by 2 bases and J by 0 bases, and 11 bases separated the two germline ends. CDR1 is SNHLY and CDR2 is FYNNEI in the germline V gene. The CDR3 totals 16 residues. The CDR3 region is CASSEWLDYSNQPQHF. CDR3 DNA sequence: TGTGCCAGCAGTGAATGGTTAGATTATAGCAATCAGCCCCAGCATTTT.

This clonotype turned up a few times. The chain is built from TRBV28 and TRBJ2-1; the match to TRBD1 covers 7 bases. V gave up 2 bases and J gave up 12 bases; unmatched junction bases: 10. The germline gives CDR1 MDHEN, CDR2 SYDVKM. The CDR3 is 14 residues long. CDR3 DNA sequence: TGTGCCAGCAGTTTAGGCTCCATCAGGGGGTCGCAGTTCTTC. This translates into CASSLGSIRGSQFF.

This clonotype was seen ten or more times. This rearrangement joins TRBV5-1 to TRBJ2-7, with 9 nucleotides matching TRBD1. The V gene's germline CDR1 is SGHRS and CDR2 YFSETQ. The CDR3 runs to 15 residues. Trimming cost V 3 bases and J 2 bases; bases outside gene matches: 6. In DNA, the CDR3 is TGCGCCAGCAGCTCGGGACAGGGATTAACCTACGAGCAGTACTTC. Protein: CASSSGQGLTYEQYF.

The gene calls are TRBV7-2 and TRBJ2-3; D remains unclear. Germline CDR1 is SGHTA and CDR2 is FQGNSA. This CDR3 spans 17 amino acids. Trimming stripped 1 base from V and 2 bases from J, with 16 bases between. The CDR3 loop reads CASSLDGVWRPTDTQYF. The CDR3 bases are TGTGCCAGCAGCTTAGATGGGGTTTGGCGGCCCACAGATACGCAGTATTTT. Drawing the rest from reference TRBV7-2 and TRBJ2-3, the complete variable domain is GAGVSQSPSNKVTEKGKDVELRCDPISGHTALYWYRQSLGQGLEFLIYFQGNSAPDKSGLPSDRFSAERTGGSVSTLTIQRTQQEDSAVYLCASSLDGVWRPTDTQYFGPGTRLTVL.

The sample holds a few counts of this clonotype. V and J are TRBV30 and TRBJ1-1; TRBD1 matches at 8 bases. This CDR3 comprises 12 residues. Trimming took 4 bases from V and 4 from J; bases not matched to a gene: 2. Looked up from germline, CDR1 is GTSNPN and CDR2 is SVGIG (reference sequence). CDR3 loop: CAWTTGGTEAFF. The CDR3 DNA is TGTGCCTGGACTACAGGGGGCACTGAAGCTTTCTTT.

This clonotype has ten or more counts. This rearrangement joins TRBV10-3 to TRBJ2-3, with 8 bases that match TRBD1. From germline, CDR1 is ENHRY and CDR2 SYGVKD. V lost 8 bases, J lost 2 bases, and 3 bases stayed unmatched. CDR3 length equals 13 residues. The CDR3 coding sequence is TGTGCCATCGACAGGGGAGACACAGATACGCAGTATTTT. It codes for CAIDRGDTDTQYF.

At least ten counts were recorded for this clonotype. V usage is TRBV29-1 and J usage is TRBJ1-1; TRBD1 aligns across 11 bases. This CDR3 has 14 residues. Losses at the gene ends were 7 bases for V and 4 bases for J; bases not matched to a gene: 8. Germline V lookup: CDR1 SQVTM, CDR2 ANQGSEA. The CDR3 region is CSARTGGKGTEAFF. CDR3 coding DNA: TGCAGCGCCCGGACAGGGGGCAAGGGCACTGAAGCTTTCTTT.

In this sample, this clonotype turned up many times. The chain combines TRBV20-1 with TRBJ1-5; 8 bases line up with TRBD1. The J segment lost 5 bases and the V segment lost 6 bases, leaving 9 bases of the junction unmatched. CDR3 length: 14 residues. The germline V gene encodes CDR1 DFQATT and CDR2 SNEGSKA (reference sequence). Here the CDR3 reads CSASRTGRDQPQHF. CDR3 DNA: TGCAGTGCAAGCAGGACAGGGAGGGATCAGCCCCAGCATTTT.